This TCR beta chain originates from a study of blood T cell repertoires in COVID-19. Study-level information: Material from acute and convalescent COVID-19 was sourced from the United States, Italy and Spain.

It was during active infection that Seattle patients were enrolled and then longitudinally followed. The CDR3 has 13 residues. The ends were cut back, 4 bases at V and 4 bases at J, with 8 bases in the middle. CDR1 is SGHNT, CDR2 YYREEE, per germline (reference sequence). Sequenced by immunoSEQ multiplex PCR; TCRdb stores in-frame clones only, minus some. There are about 96,000 clones in the sample; 70% to 90% occur only once, and around 4% lies in the top ten. This receptor was taken from a human donor with COVID-19, enrolled during active disease. The donor label of this sample is uncertain. The material sequenced was peripheral blood. V is TRBV5-4 and J is TRBJ1-4; D gene ambiguous. CDR3 nucleotides: TGTGCCAGCAGCGAGGGTAGTAATGAAAAACTGTTTTTT. Protein product: CASSEGSNEKLFF. The whole variable domain, remainder taken from reference TRBV5-4 and TRBJ1-4, is ETGVTQSPTHLIKTRGQQVTLRCSSQSGHNTVSWYQQALGQGPQFIFQYYREEENGRGNFPPRFSGLQFPNYSSELNVNALELDDSALYLCASSEGSNEKLFFGSGTQLSVL.